This paragraph reports one T cell receptor beta chain. The antigen remains undetermined. The data were obtained in a study of beta chain features in type 1 diabetes. General observations from the study: In the patient group, naive, central memory and Treg TCRB repertoires seemed more alike than in the healthy donor group. Researchers report that Type 1 diabetes patients had moderately but significantly shorter TCRB CDR3s across all four CD4+ subsets.

Stem cell-like memory, regulatory, central memory and naive CD4+ cells were sorted via CD45RO/CCR7/CD25/CD127/CD95/CD27. What was sequenced were expressed TCRB transcripts, since all of the isolated RNA had been reverse transcribed. Generated by immunoSEQ multiplex PCR, the TCRdb table keeps only in-frame clones and is missing some. This sample has 250,000 or so clones, with roughly 30% found just once. V trimming: 1 base; J trimming: 0 bases; junction bases outside the gene matches: 12. Germline CDR1 SEHNR, CDR2 FQNEAQ (reference sequence). The CDR3 totals 19 residues. V gene TRBV7-9 combines with J gene TRBJ2-1, with 7 bases identical to TRBD2. The clonotype originates from a man aged 25 to 40 in good health. Source material: central memory CD4+ T cells from blood. CDR3 protein: CASSLGLAALPRSYNEQFF. As DNA, the CDR3 is TGTGCCAGCAGCTTAGGGCTAGCGGCTCTTCCGCGCTCCTACAATGAGCAGTTCTTC.